Listed here is a single TCR beta chain. The table came from immunoSEQ multiplex PCR; TCRdb's copy has only in-frame clones and leaves some out. The sample has about 42,000 clones, less than 90% seen once. The data derive from a study of T cell changes during pregnancy in multiple sclerosis. V was clipped by 3 bases and J by 5 bases, with 11 bases between them. The CDR3 is made up of 14 amino acids. From germline, CDR1 is SGHTA and CDR2 FQGNSA. The sequenced sample was CD4+ T cells from peripheral blood mononuclear cells, obtained before pregnancy. The chain recombines TRBV7-2 with TRBJ1-5; D remains unclear. The receptor's source is a female donor with multiple sclerosis, enrolled in a pregnancy study. The CDR3 is CASSFGGLDQPQHF. CDR3 coding DNA: TGTGCCAGCAGCTTCGGAGGGTTAGATCAGCCCCAGCATTTT.